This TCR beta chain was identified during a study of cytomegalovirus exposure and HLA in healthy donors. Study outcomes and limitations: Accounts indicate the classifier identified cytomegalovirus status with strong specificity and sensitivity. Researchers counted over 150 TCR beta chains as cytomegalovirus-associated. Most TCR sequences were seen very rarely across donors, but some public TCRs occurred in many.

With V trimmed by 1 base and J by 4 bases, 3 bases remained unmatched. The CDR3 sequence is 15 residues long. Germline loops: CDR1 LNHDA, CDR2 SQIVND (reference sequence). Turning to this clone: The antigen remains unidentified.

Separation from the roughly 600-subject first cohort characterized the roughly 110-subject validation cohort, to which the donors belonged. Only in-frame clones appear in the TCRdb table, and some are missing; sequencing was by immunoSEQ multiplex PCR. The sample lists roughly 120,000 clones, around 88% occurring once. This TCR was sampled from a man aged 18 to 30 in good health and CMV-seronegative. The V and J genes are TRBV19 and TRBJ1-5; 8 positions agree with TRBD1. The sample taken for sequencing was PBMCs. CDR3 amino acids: CASSIGYRGNQPQHF. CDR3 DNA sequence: TGTGCCAGTAGTATAGGGTACAGGGGGAATCAGCCCCAGCATTTT.